The subject of this entry is one T cell receptor (beta chain). This entry belongs to a study of blood T cell repertoires in COVID-19. Study-level information: Italy, Spain and the United States were the sources of the convalescent and acute COVID-19 samples. In each case, the material was cDNA or gDNA derived from T cells, B-cell-depleted T cells, or PBMCs.

TCRdb's table, derived via immunoSEQ multiplex PCR, lists solely in-frame clones and lacks some. Of 200,000 to 250,000 clones listed, roughly 84% were seen once; the top ten hold about 20%. Trimming left V 4 bases short and J 9 bases short, with 19 bases between. The CDR3 consists of 15 residues. Germline CDR1 MDHEN, CDR2 SYDVKM. The source material was peripheral blood. The genes are TRBV28 and TRBJ2-1; no clear D gene. The receptor's source is a young man with active or convalescent COVID-19. CDR3 nucleotides: TGTGCCAGCAGTTCCCCTACGGGTACGTACTCTGAGCAGTTCTTC. Translated: CASSSPTGTYSEQFF.